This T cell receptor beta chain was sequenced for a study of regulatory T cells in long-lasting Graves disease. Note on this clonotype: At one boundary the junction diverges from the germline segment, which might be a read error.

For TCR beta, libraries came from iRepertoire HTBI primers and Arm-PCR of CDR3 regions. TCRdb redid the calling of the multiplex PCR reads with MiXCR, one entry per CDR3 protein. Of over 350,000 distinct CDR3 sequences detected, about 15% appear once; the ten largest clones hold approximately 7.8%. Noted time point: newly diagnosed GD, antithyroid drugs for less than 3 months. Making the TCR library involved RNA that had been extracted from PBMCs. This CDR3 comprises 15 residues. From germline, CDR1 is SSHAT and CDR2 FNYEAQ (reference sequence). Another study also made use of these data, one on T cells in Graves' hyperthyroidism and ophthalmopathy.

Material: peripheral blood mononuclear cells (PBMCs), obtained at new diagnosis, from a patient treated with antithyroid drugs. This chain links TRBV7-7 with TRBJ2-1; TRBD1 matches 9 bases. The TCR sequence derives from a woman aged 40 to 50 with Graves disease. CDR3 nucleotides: TGTGCTAGCAGCCCAGGACAGGGGTTGGTAAATGAGCAGTTCTTC. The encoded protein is CASSPGQGLVNEQFF.